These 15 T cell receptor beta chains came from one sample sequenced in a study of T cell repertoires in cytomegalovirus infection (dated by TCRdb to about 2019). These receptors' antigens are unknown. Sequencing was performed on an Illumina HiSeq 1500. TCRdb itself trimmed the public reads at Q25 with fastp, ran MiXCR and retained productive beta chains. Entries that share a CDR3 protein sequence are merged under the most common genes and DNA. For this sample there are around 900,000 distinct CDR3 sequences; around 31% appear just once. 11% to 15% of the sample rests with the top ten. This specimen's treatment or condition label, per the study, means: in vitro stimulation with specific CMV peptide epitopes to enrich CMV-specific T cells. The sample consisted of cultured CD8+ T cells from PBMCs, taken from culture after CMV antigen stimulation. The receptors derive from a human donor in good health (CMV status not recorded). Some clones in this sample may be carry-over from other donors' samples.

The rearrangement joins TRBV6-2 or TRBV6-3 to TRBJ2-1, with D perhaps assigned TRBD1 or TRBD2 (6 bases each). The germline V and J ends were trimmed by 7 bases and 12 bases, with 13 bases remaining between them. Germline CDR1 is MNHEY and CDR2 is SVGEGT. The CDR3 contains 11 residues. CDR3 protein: CASTIGGRQFF. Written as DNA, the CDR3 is TGTGCCAGCACAATAGGGGGGCGGCAGTTCTTC.

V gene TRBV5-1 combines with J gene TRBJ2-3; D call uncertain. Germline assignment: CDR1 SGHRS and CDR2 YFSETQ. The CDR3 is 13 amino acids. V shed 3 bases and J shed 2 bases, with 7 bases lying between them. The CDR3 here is CASSSYNTDTQYF. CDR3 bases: TGCGCCAGCAGCTCCTACAACACAGATACGCAGTATTTT. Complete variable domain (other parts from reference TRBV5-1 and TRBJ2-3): KAGVTQTPRYLIKTRGQQVTLSCSPISGHRSVSWYQQTPGQGLQFLFEYFSETQRNKGNFPGRFSGRQFSNSRSEMNVSTLELGDSALYLCASSSYNTDTQYFGPGTRLTVL.

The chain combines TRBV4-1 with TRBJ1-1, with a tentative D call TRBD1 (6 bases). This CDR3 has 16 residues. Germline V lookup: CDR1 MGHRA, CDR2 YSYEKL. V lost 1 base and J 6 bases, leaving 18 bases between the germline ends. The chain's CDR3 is CASSQAPGGPGAEAFF. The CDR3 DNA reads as TGCGCCAGCAGCCAAGCCCCCGGGGGCCCAGGGGCTGAAGCTTTCTTT.

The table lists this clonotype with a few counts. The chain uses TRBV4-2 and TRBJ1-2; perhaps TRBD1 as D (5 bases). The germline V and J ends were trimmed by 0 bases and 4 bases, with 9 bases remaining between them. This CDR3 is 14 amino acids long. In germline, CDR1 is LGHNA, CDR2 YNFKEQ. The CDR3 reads CASSQESGPYGYTF. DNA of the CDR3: TGTGCCAGCAGCCAAGAGTCAGGGCCCTATGGCTACACCTTC.

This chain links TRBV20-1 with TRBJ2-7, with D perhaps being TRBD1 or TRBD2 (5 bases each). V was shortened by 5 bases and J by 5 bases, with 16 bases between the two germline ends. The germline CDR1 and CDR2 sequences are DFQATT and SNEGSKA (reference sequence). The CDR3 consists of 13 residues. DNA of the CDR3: TGCAGTGCTCCGGCCCGTCGAGGGGACGAGCAGTACTTC. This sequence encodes CSAPARRGDEQYF.

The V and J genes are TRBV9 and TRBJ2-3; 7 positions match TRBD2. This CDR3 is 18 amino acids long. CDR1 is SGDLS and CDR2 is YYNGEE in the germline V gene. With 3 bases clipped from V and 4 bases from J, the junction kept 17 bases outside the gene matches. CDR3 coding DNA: TGTGCCAGCAGCGGACCTACGAGGGCGGGGGACCGATCAGATACGCAGTATTTT. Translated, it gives CASSGPTRAGDRSDTQYF. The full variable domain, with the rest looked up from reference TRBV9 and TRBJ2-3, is DSGVTQTPKHLITATGQRVTLRCSPRSGDLSVYWYQQSLDQGLQFLIQYYNGEERAKGNILERFSAQQFPDLHSELNLSSLELGDSALYFCASSGPTRAGDRSDTQYFGPGTRLTVL.

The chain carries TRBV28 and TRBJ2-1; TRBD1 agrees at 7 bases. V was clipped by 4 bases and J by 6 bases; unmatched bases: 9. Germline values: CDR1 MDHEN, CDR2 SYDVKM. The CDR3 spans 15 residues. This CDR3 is CASSSPGQRPNEQFF. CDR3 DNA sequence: TGTGCCAGCAGTTCGCCGGGACAGAGGCCCAATGAGCAGTTCTTC.

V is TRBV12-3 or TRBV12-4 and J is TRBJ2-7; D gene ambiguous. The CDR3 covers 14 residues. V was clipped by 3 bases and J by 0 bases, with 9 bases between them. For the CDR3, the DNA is TGTGCCAGCAGTTTTGGGGTGAACTCCTACGAGCAGTACTTC. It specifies CASSFGVNSYEQYF.

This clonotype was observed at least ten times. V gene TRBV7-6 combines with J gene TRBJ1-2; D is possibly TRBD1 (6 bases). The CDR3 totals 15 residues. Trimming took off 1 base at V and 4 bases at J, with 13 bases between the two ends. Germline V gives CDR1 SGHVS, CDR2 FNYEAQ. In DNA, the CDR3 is TGTGCCAGCAGCTTAGGGGGGCCCTATCTCTATGGCTACACCTTC. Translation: CASSLGGPYLYGYTF. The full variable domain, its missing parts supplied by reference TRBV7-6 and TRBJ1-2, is GAGVSQSPRYKVTKRGQDVALRCDPISGHVSLYWYRQALGQGPEFLTYFNYEAQQDKSGLPNDRFSAERPEGSISTLTIQRTEQRDSAMYRCASSLGGPYLYGYTFGSGTRLTVV.

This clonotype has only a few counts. This CDR3 is CSVEKITGGRGYGYTF. For the CDR3, the DNA is TGCAGCGTTGAGAAGATTACAGGGGGCCGGGGATATGGCTACACCTTC. The chain has TRBV29-1 and TRBJ1-2; TRBD1 matches 9 bases. The germline V gene has CDR1 SQVTM and CDR2 ANQGSEA. The CDR3 sequence is 16 residues long. J lost 5 bases, V lost 3 bases, and 13 bases had no gene match. The complete variable domain, with remaining parts taken from reference TRBV29-1 and TRBJ1-2, reads SAVISQKPSRDICQRGTSLTIQCQVDSQVTMMFWYRQQPGQSLTLIATANQGSEATYESGFVIDKFPISRPNLTFSTLTVSNMSPEDSSIYLCSVEKITGGRGYGYTFGSGTRLTVV.

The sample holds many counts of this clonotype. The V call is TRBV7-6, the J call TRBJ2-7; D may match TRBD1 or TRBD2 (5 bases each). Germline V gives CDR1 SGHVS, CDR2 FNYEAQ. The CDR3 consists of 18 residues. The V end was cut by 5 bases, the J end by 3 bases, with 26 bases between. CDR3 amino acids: CASSLEGPGRTKSYEQYV. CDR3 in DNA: TGTGCCAGCAGCCTCGAGGGACCGGGACGGACCAAAAGCTACGAGCAGTACGTC.

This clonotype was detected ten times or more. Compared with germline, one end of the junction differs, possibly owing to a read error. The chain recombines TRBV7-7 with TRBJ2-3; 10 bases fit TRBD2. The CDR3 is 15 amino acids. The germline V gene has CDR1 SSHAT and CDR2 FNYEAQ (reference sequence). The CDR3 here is CASSLSLAGTDTQYF. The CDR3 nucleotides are TGTGCTAGCAGCTTATCACTAGCGGGGACAGATACGCAGTATTTT.

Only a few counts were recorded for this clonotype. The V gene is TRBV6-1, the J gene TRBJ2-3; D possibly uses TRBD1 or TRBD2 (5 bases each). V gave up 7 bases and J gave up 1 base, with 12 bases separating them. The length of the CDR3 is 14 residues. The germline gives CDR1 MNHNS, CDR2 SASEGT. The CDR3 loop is CASTEGTRTDTQYF. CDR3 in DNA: TGTGCCAGCACTGAGGGGACCCGCACAGATACGCAGTATTTT.

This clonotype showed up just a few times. DNA of the CDR3: TGTGCCAGCAGTTTGGGGACAGTTGGCTATGGCTACACCTTC. Its protein is CASSLGTVGYGYTF. This chain uses TRBV12-3 or TRBV12-4 with TRBJ1-2, with 7 bases fitting TRBD1. Trimming cost V 3 bases and J 4 bases; bases outside gene matches: 5. This CDR3 has 14 residues.

The CDR3 loop is CASSPLPKSTDTQYF. The CDR3 DNA follows: TGTGCCAGTAGTCCCCTTCCTAAGTCCACAGATACGCAGTATTTT. The chain employs TRBV19 and TRBJ2-3; no definite D call. Looked up from germline, CDR1 is LNHDA and CDR2 is SQIVND (reference sequence). The CDR3 runs to 15 residues. Deletions cut 5 bases from V and 2 bases from J, with 14 bases between.